The 18 T cell receptor beta chains below come from one sample, sequenced in a study of human thymus T cells. Sequencing used immunoSEQ multiplex PCR; TCRdb keeps in-frame clones, though not all of them. The table lists under 150,000 clones, 90% to 95% of them singletons, with around 0.025% in the top ten. Resections that were taken during corrective heart surgery supplied the thymus tissue. Sequencing was performed on thymus tissue. The receptors originated from a boy less than two years old with a congenital heart defect but otherwise immunologically healthy.

The rearrangement joins TRBV4-3 to TRBJ2-7; 10 bases align to TRBD2. Looked up from germline, CDR1 is LGHNA and CDR2 is YSLEER. The V and J ends lost 0 bases and 7 bases, in that order; junction bases with no gene match: 9. CDR3 length: 16 residues. CDR3 nucleotides: TGCGCCAGCAGCCAAGATGTCAGCGGGGGGGCGGGTGAGCAGTACTTC. Its translation: CASSQDVSGGAGEQYF.

The V gene is TRBV27, the J gene TRBJ2-6, with unresolved D. Trimming cost V 0 bases and J 2 bases, with 5 bases left between them. The CDR3 loop spans 15 amino acids. Germline V lookup: CDR1 MNHEY, CDR2 SMNVEV (reference sequence). CDR3 protein: CASSLSTPGANVLTF. The DNA for the CDR3 is TGTGCCAGCAGTTTATCGACACCTGGGGCCAACGTCCTGACTTTC.

This clone is a singleton in its sample. The chain couples TRBV11-1 to TRBJ1-1, with D tentatively TRBD1 (6 bases). From germline, CDR1 is SGHAT and CDR2 FQDESV (reference sequence). This CDR3 is 18 amino acids long. V was pared by 1 base and J by 4 bases, with 22 bases between. CDR3 in DNA: TGTGCCAGCAGCTTAGGGGGGCCACAGGGTCTTGGATGCACTGAAGCTTTCTTT. Translated: CASSLGGPQGLGCTEAFF.

The chain recombines TRBV5-6 with TRBJ2-1; D is possibly TRBD1 (6 bases). Germline V gene sequence: CDR1 SGHDT, CDR2 YYEEEE. This CDR3 region has 13 residues. The germline V and J ends were trimmed by 0 bases and 7 bases, with 8 bases remaining between them. CDR3 DNA: TGTGCCAGCAGCTTGGTCAGGGGAAATGAGCAGTTCTTC. It codes for CASSLVRGNEQFF.

The chain uses TRBV5-6 and TRBJ1-2; D is undetermined. This CDR3 has 13 amino acids. The V end lost 3 bases, the J end lost 4 bases, and 10 bases lay between the germline ends. Germline V CDR1 and CDR2: SGHDT, YYEEEE. The CDR3 sequence: CASSCPIIYGYTF. The DNA of the CDR3 is TGTGCCAGCAGCTGTCCCATTATCTATGGCTACACCTTC.

The chain recombines TRBV9 with TRBJ2-7; D not certain. Germline V lookup: CDR1 SGDLS, CDR2 YYNGEE. This CDR3 is built from 13 residues. V was cut by 4 bases and J by 5 bases, with 13 bases left in between. CDR3 protein: CASSPAWPDEQYF. The CDR3 bases are TGTGCCAGCAGCCCAGCGTGGCCAGACGAGCAGTACTTC.

This clone appeared a few times. J is TRBJ2-1 and V is TRBV4-2; TRBD2 agrees at 8 bases. V dropped 1 base and J dropped 0; count of bases not matched to a gene: 8. CDR1 is LGHNA, CDR2 YNFKEQ, per germline. This CDR3 is 18 amino acids long. CDR3 bases: TGTGCCAGCAGCCAAGCACATAGCGGGGTCATCTCCTACAATGAGCAGTTCTTC. Translated, it gives CASSQAHSGVISYNEQFF.

The chain links TRBV7-2 to TRBJ2-7; 10 nucleotides line up with TRBD1. V dropped 5 bases and J dropped 1; count of bases not matched to a gene: 5. From germline, CDR1 is SGHTA and CDR2 FQGNSA. The CDR3 totals 15 residues. The CDR3, as DNA: TGTGCCAGCAGCCTTCTGGGACAGGGGTCCTACGAGCAGTACTTC. Translating gives CASSLLGQGSYEQYF.

The gene calls are TRBV5-1 and TRBJ2-7, with D uncertain. Germline loops: CDR1 SGHRS, CDR2 YFSETQ. The V end lost 0 bases, the J end lost 2 bases, and 3 bases lay between the germline ends. The CDR3 has 12 residues. CDR3 sequence reads: CASSLGTYEQYF. The DNA for the CDR3 is TGCGCCAGCAGCTTGGGCACCTACGAGCAGTACTTC.

V usage is TRBV6-6 and J usage is TRBJ1-5; D gene ambiguous. There are 14 residues in the CDR3. Germline CDR1 is MNHNY and CDR2 is SVGAGI (reference sequence). V was pared by 6 bases and J by 0 bases, with 9 bases between. CDR3 protein: CASRTPYSNQPQHF. The CDR3 region has the DNA TGTGCCAGCAGGACCCCCTATAGCAATCAGCCCCAGCATTTT.

The V call is TRBV28, the J call TRBJ2-2; tentatively, D is TRBD2 (6 bases). CDR3 size: 18 residues. Trimming stripped 5 bases from V and 1 base from J, with 20 bases between. Germline V gives CDR1 MDHEN, CDR2 SYDVKM. CDR3 nucleotides: TGTGCCAGCAGTCCCATGGGGACTTACAGCGGGAACACCGGGGAGCTGTTTTTT. Its translation: CASSPMGTYSGNTGELFF. The entire variable domain, with the rest obtained from reference TRBV28 and TRBJ2-2, is as follows: DVKVTQSSRYLVKRTGEKVFLECVQDMDHENMFWYRQDPGLGLRLIYFSYDVKMKEKGDIPEGYSVSREKKERFSLILESASTNQTSMYLCASSPMGTYSGNTGELFFGEGSRLTVL.

As DNA, the CDR3 is TGTGCCAGCAGTTACTGGGGACAGGGGGCGGTAGAGACCCAGTACTTC. Residues: CASSYWGQGAVETQYF. This chain connects TRBV6-6 to TRBJ2-5; 12 bases align to TRBD1. The CDR3 covers 16 residues. V lost 1 base and J lost 4; bases outside the gene matches: 4. Germline assignment: CDR1 MNHNY and CDR2 SVGAGI (reference sequence).

This clone was detected only a few times. V is TRBV4-1 and J is TRBJ1-6; tentative D call: TRBD1 (5 bases). Germline assignment: CDR1 MGHRA and CDR2 YSYEKL. This CDR3 is built from 15 residues. Trimming took off 0 bases at V and 7 bases at J, with 10 bases between the two ends. CDR3 region: CASSQDKNRNSPLHF. The CDR3 nucleotides are TGCGCCAGCAGCCAAGATAAGAACAGGAATTCACCCCTCCACTTT.

This sequence joins TRBV4-3 and TRBJ1-6, with D possibly being TRBD1 (6 bases). The V gene's germline CDR1 is LGHNA and CDR2 YSLEER. The CDR3 totals 16 residues. The ends were cut back, 0 bases at V and 9 bases at J, with 15 bases in the middle. CDR3 DNA: TGCGCCAGCAGCCAAGATAGGGCAGGGGCGGTTTCACCCCTCCACTTT. The encoded protein is CASSQDRAGAVSPLHF.

V usage is TRBV19 and J usage is TRBJ2-6; D uncertain. The CDR3 spans 16 residues. V was shortened by 5 bases and J by 0 bases, with 11 bases between the two germline ends. Germline lookup yields CDR1 LNHDA and CDR2 SQIVND (reference sequence). The CDR3 DNA sequence: TGTGCCAGTAGTTGCAGGTCTCCCTCTGGGGCCAACGTCCTGACTTTC. Its translation is CASSCRSPSGANVLTF.

V and J are TRBV19 and TRBJ1-2; 8 positions match TRBD1. The CDR3 is 19 residues long. V shed 6 bases and J 3 bases; nucleotides not matched to a gene: 21. In germline, CDR1 is LNHDA, CDR2 SQIVND (reference sequence). The CDR3 DNA reads TGTGCCAGTAGCCGATATAAGGCCCCCGACAGGGGTCTGGACTATGGCTACACCTTC. Amino acids: CASSRYKAPDRGLDYGYTF.

The rearrangement joins TRBV18 to TRBJ2-7; D is unresolved. The CDR3 is 14 amino acids. Germline V gene sequence: CDR1 KGHSH, CDR2 LQKENI. V gave up 0 bases and J gave up 6 bases, with 12 bases separating them. CDR3 DNA: TGTGCCAGCTCACCACCGGAAAGGAGAGGCGAGCAGTACTTC. It specifies CASSPPERRGEQYF.

The DNA of the CDR3 is TGTGCCTGGATTGGCCAGGGTAATCGTGGCCTCCACTTT. Protein product: CAWIGQGNRGLHF. The gene calls are TRBV30 and TRBJ1-6; TRBD1 might be the D (5 bases). CDR1 and CDR2 (germline): GTSNPN, SVGIG (reference sequence). The CDR3 sequence is 13 residues long. V was pared by 4 bases and J by 15 bases, with 19 bases between.